These T cell receptor beta chains were read from a single sample in a study of regulatory T cells in long-lasting Graves disease. MiXCR was run by TCRdb on the multiplex PCR reads, yielding one entry per CDR3 protein. The sample holds about 560,000 distinct CDR3 sequences, about 16% seen once. The same sample was also used in a study of T cells in Graves' hyperthyroidism and ophthalmopathy.

The input for sequencing was peripheral blood mononuclear cells (PBMCs), taken at new diagnosis, from a patient treated with antithyroid drugs. The source of these receptors is a young man with Graves disease. The conserved cysteine and the conserved F or W are not part of the CDR3 here. The size field is filled for only some rows; it gives once, few, many or a size class.

TRBV28,many,TRBJ2-6,13,GGTGDKAGANVLT
TRBV9,few,TRBJ2-3,14,ASSPRQGTNTDTQY
TRBV30,many,TRBJ1-1,12,AWKARGPNTEAF
TRBV6-1,many,TRBJ1-5,14,ASSLRTGGGNQPQH
TRBV7-6,many,TRBJ2-7,14,ASSLSSGLSSYEQY
TRBV6-1,few,TRBJ2-5,13,ASSPSGLSQETQY
TRBV5-4,-,TRBJ2-1,13,ASSPDWREYNEQF
TRBV20-1,many,TRBJ2-3,11,SAIGRAADTQY
TRBV7-3,few,TRBJ2-1,13,ASSWTSGKNNEQF
TRBV2,many,TRBJ1-6,14,ASSYRTAVYNSPLH
TRBV5-1,-,TRBJ2-2,12,ASRSSPANGELF